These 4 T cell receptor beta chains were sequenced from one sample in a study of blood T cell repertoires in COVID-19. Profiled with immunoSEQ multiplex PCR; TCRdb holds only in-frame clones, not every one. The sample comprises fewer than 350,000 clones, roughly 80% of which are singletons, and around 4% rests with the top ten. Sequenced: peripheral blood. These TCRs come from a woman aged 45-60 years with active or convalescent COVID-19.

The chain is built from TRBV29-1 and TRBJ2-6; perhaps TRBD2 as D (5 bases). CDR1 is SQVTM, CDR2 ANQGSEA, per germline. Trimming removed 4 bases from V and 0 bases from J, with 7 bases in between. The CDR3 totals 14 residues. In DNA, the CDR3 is TGCAGCGTTGTGGGAGACTCTGGGGCCAACGTCCTGACTTTC. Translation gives CSVVGDSGANVLTF.

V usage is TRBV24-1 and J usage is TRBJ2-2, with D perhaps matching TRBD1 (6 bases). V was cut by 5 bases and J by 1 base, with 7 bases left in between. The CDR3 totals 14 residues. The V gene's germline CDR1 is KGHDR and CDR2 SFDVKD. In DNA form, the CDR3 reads TGTGCCACCAGTGGACAGGAGAACACCGGGGAGCTGTTTTTT. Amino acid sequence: CATSGQENTGELFF.

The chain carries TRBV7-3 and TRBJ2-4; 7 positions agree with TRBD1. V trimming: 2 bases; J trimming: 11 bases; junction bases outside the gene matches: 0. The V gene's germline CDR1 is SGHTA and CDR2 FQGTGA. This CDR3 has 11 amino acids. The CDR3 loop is CASSLDRVQYF. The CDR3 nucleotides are TGTGCCAGCAGCTTAGACAGGGTTCAGTACTTC.

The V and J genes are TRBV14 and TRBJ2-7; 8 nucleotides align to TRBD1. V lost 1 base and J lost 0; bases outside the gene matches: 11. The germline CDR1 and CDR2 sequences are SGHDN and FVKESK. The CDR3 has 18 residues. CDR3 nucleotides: TGTGCCAGCAGCCAAGCCCCTAGGCAGGGGGCTTCCTCCTACGAGCAGTACTTC. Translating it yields CASSQAPRQGASSYEQYF.